Listed below are T cell receptor beta chains from one sample, sequenced in a study of early T cells in non-severe SARS-CoV-2 infection. TCRdb passed the 5' RACE reads through MiXCR, listing each CDR3 protein once. The data hold about 64,000 distinct CDR3 sequences, with about 10% observed a single time. The sample was whole blood, taken at baseline. The receptors come from an adult who was a healthcare worker with PCR-confirmed SARS-CoV-2 infection or an uninfected control (not recorded which). The CDR3 runs from the conserved cysteine through the conserved F or W. Fields, in order: J gene, D gene, clone size, V gene, CDR3 DNA, CDR3 protein. A D gene is named only where the DNA matches it firmly. Size is stated for part of the rows, as once, few or many counts, or as a class when the clone is expanded.

>TRBJ1-5|-|many|TRBV7-2
TGTGCCAGCAGCTTAGAAGGGCCGGCAGGGAACAATCAGCCCCAGCATTTT
CASSLEGPAGNNQPQHF
>TRBJ2-1|-|few|TRBV7-2
TGTGCCAGCAGCCTCACCGAGGGGTCCTACAATGAGCAGTTCTTC
CASSLTEGSYNEQFF
>TRBJ2-1|TRBD1|few|TRBV20-1
TGCAGTGCACAACCTTGGACGGGACAGGGGACGAATGAGCAGTTCTTC
CSAQPWTGQGTNEQFF
>TRBJ2-5|-|-|TRBV7-2
TGTGCCAGCAGCTTCGGGGGAGAACGAGAGACCCAGTACTTC
CASSFGGERETQYF
>TRBJ2-1|-|-|TRBV11-3
TGTGCCAGCAGCTTAGGAGCTGGAGCCAATGAGCAGTTCTTC
CASSLGAGANEQFF
>TRBJ2-1|-|-|TRBV7-8
TGTGCCAGCAGCTTAGAGCGGTCCTACAATGAGCAGTTCTTC
CASSLERSYNEQFF
>TRBJ2-1|TRBD2|many|TRBV5-4
TGTGCCAGCAGCTTGGGGGAGGGTGAGCAGTTCTTC
CASSLGEGEQFF
>TRBJ1-1|-|-|TRBV20-1
TGCAGTGCTAGAGATAGTGGGAGAATTGGCGTGAACACTGAAGCTTTCTTT
CSARDSGRIGVNTEAFF
>TRBJ2-1|-|-|TRBV12-3/TRBV12-4
TGTGCCAGCAGTGACACAGCCGGTGAGCAGTTCTTC
CASSDTAGEQFF
>TRBJ2-1|-|few|TRBV6-2/TRBV6-3
TGTGCCAGCAGTTCCCCTGGAGGGATAGGCTATGAGCAGTTCTTC
CASSSPGGIGYEQFF
>TRBJ2-7|TRBD1|many|TRBV5-4
TGTGCCAGCAGCCCGGGACAGGGGGCCTCCTACGAGCAGTACTTC
CASSPGQGASYEQYF
>TRBJ1-1|TRBD1|-|TRBV10-3
TGTGCCATCACTCGGACAGGGTTGGAGAACACTGAAGCTTTCTTT
CAITRTGLENTEAFF
>TRBJ2-2|TRBD1|few|TRBV6-1
TGTGCCAGCAGTGACCAGGGGGCATGGGACACCGGGGAGCTGTTTTTT
CASSDQGAWDTGELFF
>TRBJ1-2|TRBD1|few|TRBV28
TGTGCCAGCAGTTTAGGGGGACAGGGATGGAGTTATGGCTACACCTTC
CASSLGGQGWSYGYTF
>TRBJ1-5|-|-|TRBV18
TGTGCCAGCTCAGAGAGCGGGGATCAGCCACAGCATTTT
CASSESGDQPQHF
>TRBJ1-3|TRBD1|few|TRBV30
TGTGCCTGGACTCCGGACAGGGCATCAAACACCATATATTTT
CAWTPDRASNTIYF
>TRBJ1-5|-|few|TRBV27
TGTGCCAGCAGTTTATCGTGGGATACTAATCAGCCCCAGCATTTT
CASSLSWDTNQPQHF
>TRBJ2-7|TRBD1|-|TRBV27
TGTGCCAGCACAGGACAGGCCCCCTGGTACGAGCAGTACTTC
CASTGQAPWYEQYF
>TRBJ2-1|-|few|TRBV5-1
TGCGCCAGCAGCTGGACCCGGGGACCGGACTCCTACAATGAGCAGTTCTTC
CASSWTRGPDSYNEQFF
>TRBJ2-1|-|-|TRBV5-4
TGTGCCAGCAGCTTACGATGGGGGGCCGGTGAGCAGTTCTTC
CASSLRWGAGEQFF
>TRBJ2-3|-|-|TRBV7-2
TGTGCCAGCAGCTTAGGGCAGAACCTGGATACGCAGTATTTT
CASSLGQNLDTQYF
>TRBJ2-3|-|-|TRBV21-1
TGTGCCAGCAGCATTTGCCGACGAGGCACAGATACGCAGTATTTT
CASSICRRGTDTQYF
>TRBJ1-1|-|many|TRBV5-1
TGCGCCAGCAGTCCGTTGGGCGGATGGAACACTGAAGCTTTCTTT
CASSPLGGWNTEAFF
>TRBJ2-7|-|-|TRBV12-3/TRBV12-4
TGTGCCAGCAGGATGGGGGAACTTTCCTACGAGCAGTACTTC
CASRMGELSYEQYF
>TRBJ2-7|-|-|TRBV3-1
TGTGCCAGCAGCCATCATCAGGGCTCCTACGAGCAGTACTTC
CASSHHQGSYEQYF
>TRBJ1-3|TRBD1|-|TRBV5-5
TGTGCCAGCAGCTTGCATCCCCGGACAGGCCTTGGAAACACCATATATTTT
CASSLHPRTGLGNTIYF
>TRBJ2-2|TRBD2|few|TRBV20-1
TGCAGTGCTCGCCCGCCGGGACTAGCGATGAACACCGGGGAGCTGTTTTTT
CSARPPGLAMNTGELFF
>TRBJ2-3|TRBD2|-|TRBV9
TGTGCCAGCAGCGGGACTAGTCCGGCGACAGATACGCAGTATTTT
CASSGTSPATDTQYF
>TRBJ1-4|-|few|TRBV13
TGTGCCAGCAGCCCCCGGCCAGCAACTAATGAAAAACTGTTTTTT
CASSPRPATNEKLFF
>TRBJ2-7|-|-|TRBV7-2
TGTGCCAGCAGCTTAGGGGCAGGGGCTAACGAGCAGTACTTC
CASSLGAGANEQYF
>TRBJ2-3|-|few|TRBV15
TGTGCCACCAGCAGAGATCCTATAGATACGCAGTATTTT
CATSRDPIDTQYF
>TRBJ2-7|-|many|TRBV7-8
TGTGCCAGCAGCTTAGGGACCGGGACCATACTCTACGAGCAGTACTTC
CASSLGTGTILYEQYF
>TRBJ2-3|TRBD1|once|TRBV6-1
TGTGCCAGCCCCTCCCTGGGACAGGGTTTAGATACGCAGTATTTT
CASPSLGQGLDTQYF